The clone carrying this TCR beta chain was seen more than once but under ten times. This CDR3 comprises 15 residues. V gave up 5 bases and J gave up 2 bases; unmatched junction bases: 5. Per germline, CDR1 SEHNR and CDR2 FQNEAQ (reference sequence). This record comes from a study of T-cell reconstitution after alpha-beta-depleted transplantation in children. Unique molecular identifiers were incorporated into the prepared TCRbeta library. TCRdb reprocessed the PCR reads with MiXCR, giving one entry per CDR3 protein. This table has 350,000 to 450,000 distinct CDR3 sequences, around 20% appearing once. Sequenced here: PBMCs from the stem cell graft donor, sampled from the stem cell graft. The receptor's source is a human donor who donated a stem cell graft to a child with acute myeloid leukemia. This chain links TRBV7-9 with TRBJ2-5, with 10 bases lining up with TRBD2. The CDR3 DNA sequence: TGTGCCAGCAGCCCGCGAGCGGGAGGGCAAGAGACCCAGTACTTC. Encoded protein: CASSPRAGGQETQYF.